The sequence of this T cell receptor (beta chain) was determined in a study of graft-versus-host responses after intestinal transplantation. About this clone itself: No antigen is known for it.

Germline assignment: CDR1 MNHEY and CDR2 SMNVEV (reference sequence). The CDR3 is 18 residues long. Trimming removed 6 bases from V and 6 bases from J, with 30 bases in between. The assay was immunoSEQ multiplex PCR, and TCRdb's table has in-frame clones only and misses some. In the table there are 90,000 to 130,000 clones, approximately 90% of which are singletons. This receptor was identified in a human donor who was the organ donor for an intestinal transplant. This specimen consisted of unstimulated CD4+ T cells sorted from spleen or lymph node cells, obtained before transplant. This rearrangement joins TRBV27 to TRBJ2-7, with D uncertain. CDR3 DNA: TGTGCCAGCAGCGCCCTATACCGAAGCGACCTCCCCTCCCGCGAGCAGTACTTC. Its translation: CASSALYRSDLPSREQYF.